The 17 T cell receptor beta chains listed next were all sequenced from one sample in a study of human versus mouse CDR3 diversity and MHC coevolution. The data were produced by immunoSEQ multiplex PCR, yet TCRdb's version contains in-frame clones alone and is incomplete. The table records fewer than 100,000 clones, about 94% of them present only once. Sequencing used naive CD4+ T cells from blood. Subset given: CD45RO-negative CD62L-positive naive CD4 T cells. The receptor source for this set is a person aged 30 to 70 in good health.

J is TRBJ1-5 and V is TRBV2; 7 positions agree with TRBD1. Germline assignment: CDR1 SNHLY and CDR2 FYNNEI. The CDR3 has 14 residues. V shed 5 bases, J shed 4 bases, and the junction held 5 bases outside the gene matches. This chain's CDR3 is CASSRQGLNQPQHF. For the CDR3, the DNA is TGTGCCAGCAGTCGACAGGGCCTTAATCAGCCCCAGCATTTT.

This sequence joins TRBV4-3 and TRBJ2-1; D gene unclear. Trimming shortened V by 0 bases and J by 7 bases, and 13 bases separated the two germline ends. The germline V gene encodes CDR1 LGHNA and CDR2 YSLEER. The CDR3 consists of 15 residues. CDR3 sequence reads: CASSQDTNSMNEQFF. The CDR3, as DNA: TGCGCCAGCAGCCAAGATACCAACAGTATGAATGAGCAGTTCTTC.

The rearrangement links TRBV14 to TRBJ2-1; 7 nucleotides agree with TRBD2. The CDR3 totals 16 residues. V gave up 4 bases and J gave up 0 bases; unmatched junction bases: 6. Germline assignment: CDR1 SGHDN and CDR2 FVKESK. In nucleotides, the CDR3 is TGTGCCAGCAGCCTGACTAGCTCCAGCTCCTACAATGAGCAGTTCTTC. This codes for CASSLTSSSSYNEQFF.

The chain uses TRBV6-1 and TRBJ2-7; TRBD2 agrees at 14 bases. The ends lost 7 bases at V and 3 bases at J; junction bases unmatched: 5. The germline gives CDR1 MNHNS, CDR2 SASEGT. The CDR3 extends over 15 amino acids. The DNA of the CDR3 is TGTGCCAGCAACTCCGGGACTAGCGGGAGCTACGAGCAGTACTTC. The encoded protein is CASNSGTSGSYEQYF.

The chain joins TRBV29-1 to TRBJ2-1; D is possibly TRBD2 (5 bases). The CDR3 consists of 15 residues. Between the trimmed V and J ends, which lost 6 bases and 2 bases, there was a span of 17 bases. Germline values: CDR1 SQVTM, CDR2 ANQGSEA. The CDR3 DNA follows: TGCAGCGTCGCCGCCTTTGCGGGCCCCTACAATGAGCAGTTCTTC. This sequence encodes CSVAAFAGPYNEQFF.

Here the CDR3 reads CASSPANSQNTEAFF. The CDR3 DNA reads TGTGCCAGCTCACCCGCGAACAGCCAGAACACTGAAGCTTTCTTT. The chain recombines TRBV18 with TRBJ1-1; D gene uncertain. CDR1 is KGHSH and CDR2 is LQKENI in the germline V gene. The ends were cut back, 3 bases at V and 1 base at J, with 12 bases in the middle. The length of the CDR3 is 15 residues.

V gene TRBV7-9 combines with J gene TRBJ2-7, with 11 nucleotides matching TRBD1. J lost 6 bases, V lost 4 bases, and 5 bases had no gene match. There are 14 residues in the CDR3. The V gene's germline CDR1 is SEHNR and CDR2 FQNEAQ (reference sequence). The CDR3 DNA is TGTGCCAGCAGCTCCGCCGGGACAGGGGGCGAGCAGTACTTC. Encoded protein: CASSSAGTGGEQYF.

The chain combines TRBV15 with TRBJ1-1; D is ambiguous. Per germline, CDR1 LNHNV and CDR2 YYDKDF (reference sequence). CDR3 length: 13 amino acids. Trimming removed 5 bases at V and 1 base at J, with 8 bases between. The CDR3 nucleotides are TGTGCCACCAGCGCCCGAGGGAACACTGAAGCTTTCTTT. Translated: CATSARGNTEAFF.

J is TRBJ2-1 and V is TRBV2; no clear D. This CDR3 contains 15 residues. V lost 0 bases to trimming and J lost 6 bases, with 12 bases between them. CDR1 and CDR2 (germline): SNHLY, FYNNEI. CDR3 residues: CASSEAMAPSNEQFF. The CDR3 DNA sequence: TGTGCCAGCAGTGAAGCTATGGCACCCTCCAATGAGCAGTTCTTC.

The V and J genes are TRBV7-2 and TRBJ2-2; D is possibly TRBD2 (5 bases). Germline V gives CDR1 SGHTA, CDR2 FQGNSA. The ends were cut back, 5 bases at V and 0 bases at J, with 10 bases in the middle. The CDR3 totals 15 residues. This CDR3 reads CASSPQRTNTGELFF. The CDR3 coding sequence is TGTGCCAGCAGCCCCCAGCGGACGAACACCGGGGAGCTGTTTTTT. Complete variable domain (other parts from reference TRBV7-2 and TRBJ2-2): GAGVSQSPSNKVTEKGKDVELRCDPISGHTALYWYRQSLGQGLEFLIYFQGNSAPDKSGLPSDRFSAERTGGSVSTLTIQRTQQEDSAVYLCASSPQRTNTGELFFGEGSRLTVL.

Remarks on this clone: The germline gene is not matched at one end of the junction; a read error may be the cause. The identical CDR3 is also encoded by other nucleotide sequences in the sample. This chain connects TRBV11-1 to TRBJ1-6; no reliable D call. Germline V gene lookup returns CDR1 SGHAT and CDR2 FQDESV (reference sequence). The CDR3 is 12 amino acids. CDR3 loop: CASSLGNSPLHF. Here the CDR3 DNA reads TGTGCCAGCAGCTTGGGCAATTCCCCCCTCCACTTT.

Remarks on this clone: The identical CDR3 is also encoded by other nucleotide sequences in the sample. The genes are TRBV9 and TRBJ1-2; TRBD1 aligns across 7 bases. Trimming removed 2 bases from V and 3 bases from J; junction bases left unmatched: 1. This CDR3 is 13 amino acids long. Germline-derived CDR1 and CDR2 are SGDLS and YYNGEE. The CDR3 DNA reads TGTGCCAGCAGCGTTCAGGGGGACTATGGCTACACCTTC. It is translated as CASSVQGDYGYTF.

CDR3 sequence reads: CASSVGQTGEQYF. For the CDR3, the DNA is TGTGCCAGCAGCGTCGGACAGACTGGCGAGCAGTACTTC. The chain couples TRBV9 to TRBJ2-7; the D gene is possibly TRBD1 (6 bases). Germline CDR1 and CDR2: SGDLS and YYNGEE. The length of the CDR3 is 13 residues. V lost 2 bases to trimming and J lost 6 bases, with 12 bases between them.

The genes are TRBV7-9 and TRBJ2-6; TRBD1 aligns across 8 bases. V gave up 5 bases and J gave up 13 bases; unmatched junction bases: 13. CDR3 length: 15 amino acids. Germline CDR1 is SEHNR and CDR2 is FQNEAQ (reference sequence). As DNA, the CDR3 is TGTGCCAGCAGCCCCCGGGACAGGCTCTCAGTTGTCCTGACTTTC. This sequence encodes CASSPRDRLSVVLTF.

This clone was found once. The CDR3 loop reads CASSGRGGETQYF. The CDR3 bases are TGTGCCAGCAGTGGTCGGGGAGGGGAGACCCAGTACTTC. The J gene is TRBJ2-5, the V gene TRBV6-5; the match to TRBD2 covers 7 bases. This CDR3 comprises 13 residues. The J segment lost 5 bases and the V segment lost 5 bases, leaving 5 bases of the junction unmatched. Germline V gene sequence: CDR1 MNHEY, CDR2 SVGAGI.

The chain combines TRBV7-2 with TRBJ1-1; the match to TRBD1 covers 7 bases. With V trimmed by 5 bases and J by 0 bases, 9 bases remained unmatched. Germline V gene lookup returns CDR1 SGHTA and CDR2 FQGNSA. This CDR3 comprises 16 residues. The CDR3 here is CASSPRQGGVNTEAFF. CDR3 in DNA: TGTGCCAGCAGCCCCCGACAGGGAGGAGTGAACACTGAAGCTTTCTTT. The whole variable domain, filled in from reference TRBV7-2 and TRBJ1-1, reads GAGVSQSPSNKVTEKGKDVELRCDPISGHTALYWYRQSLGQGLEFLIYFQGNSAPDKSGLPSDRFSAERTGGSVSTLTIQRTQQEDSAVYLCASSPRQGGVNTEAFFGQGTRLTVV.

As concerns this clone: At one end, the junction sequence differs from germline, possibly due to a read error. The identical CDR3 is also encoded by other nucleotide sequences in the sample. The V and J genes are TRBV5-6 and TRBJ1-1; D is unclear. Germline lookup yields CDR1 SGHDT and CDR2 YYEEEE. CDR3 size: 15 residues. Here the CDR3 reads CASSLYGRTNTEAFF. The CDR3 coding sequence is TGTGCCAGCAGCTTGTATGGACGGACTAACACTGAAGCCTTCTTT.